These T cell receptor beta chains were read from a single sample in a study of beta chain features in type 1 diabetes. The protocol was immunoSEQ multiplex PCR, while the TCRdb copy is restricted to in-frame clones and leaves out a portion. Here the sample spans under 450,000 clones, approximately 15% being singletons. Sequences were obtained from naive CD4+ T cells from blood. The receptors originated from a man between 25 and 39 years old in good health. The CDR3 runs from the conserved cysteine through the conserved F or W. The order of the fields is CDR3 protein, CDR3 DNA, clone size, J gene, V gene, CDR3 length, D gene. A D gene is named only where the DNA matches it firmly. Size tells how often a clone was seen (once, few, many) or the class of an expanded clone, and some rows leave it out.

CDR3: CASSFQTSDTQYF
DNA: TGTGCCAGCAGCTTTCAGACCTCAGATACGCAGTATTTT
size: few
J: TRBJ2-3
V: TRBV7-9
length: 13
D: -

CDR3: CASRSPGQPKYGYTF
DNA: TGCGCCAGCAGGTCCCCTGGACAGCCTAAGTATGGCTACACCTTC
size: -
J: TRBJ1-2
V: TRBV4-1
length: 15
D: -

CDR3: CASRDVYEQYF
DNA: TGTGCCAGCAGAGACGTGTACGAGCAGTACTTC
size: -
J: TRBJ2-7
V: TRBV6-1
length: 11
D: -

CDR3: CASGLVTAGAAKNIQYF
DNA: TGTGCTAGTGGTTTGGTCACGGCGGGAGCAGCCAAAAACATTCAGTACTTC
size: few
J: TRBJ2-4
V: TRBV12-5
length: 17
D: TRBD2

CDR3: CASSQLATRSYEQYF
DNA: TGTGCCAGCAGCCAACTAGCGACCCGCTCCTACGAGCAGTACTTC
size: few
J: TRBJ2-7
V: TRBV7-2
length: 15
D: TRBD2

CDR3: CAWSVARQTYSGANVLTF
DNA: TGTGCCTGGAGTGTAGCCCGGCAGACCTACTCTGGGGCCAACGTCCTGACTTTC
size: few
J: TRBJ2-6
V: TRBV30
length: 18
D: -

CDR3: CASSASGRSYNEQFF
DNA: TGTGCCAGCAGCGCTAGCGGTCGCTCCTACAATGAGCAGTTCTTC
size: few
J: TRBJ2-1
V: TRBV9
length: 15
D: TRBD2

CDR3: CASSLRQGAVLNEQFF
DNA: TGCGCCAGCAGCCTACGACAGGGGGCGGTCCTCAATGAGCAGTTCTTC
size: -
J: TRBJ2-1
V: TRBV4-3
length: 16
D: TRBD1

CDR3: CASSSGLAGTETQYF
DNA: TGTGCCAGCAGCTCGGGACTAGCGGGAACGGAGACCCAGTACTTC
size: few
J: TRBJ2-5
V: TRBV5-6
length: 15
D: TRBD2

CDR3: CASSRFGTSGRGQETQYF
DNA: TGTGCCAGCAGCCGTTTCGGGACTAGCGGGAGAGGCCAAGAGACCCAGTACTTC
size: few
J: TRBJ2-5
V: TRBV5-6
length: 18
D: TRBD2

CDR3: CASRETGSTEAFF
DNA: TGTGCCAGCAGAGAAACAGGGTCCACTGAAGCTTTCTTT
size: few
J: TRBJ1-1
V: TRBV2
length: 13
D: -

CDR3: CASSQGGNQPQHF
DNA: TGTGCCAGCTCACAGGGGGGCAATCAGCCCCAGCATTTT
size: few
J: TRBJ1-5
V: TRBV7-2
length: 13
D: TRBD1

CDR3: CASSLLPAPSPLNEQFF
DNA: TGTGCCAGCAGCTTACTCCCGGCTCCGAGTCCTCTCAATGAGCAGTTCTTC
size: few
J: TRBJ2-1
V: TRBV7-3
length: 17
D: -

CDR3: CAWRGGRANVLTF
DNA: TGTGCCTGGAGAGGGGGGAGGGCCAACGTCCTGACTTTC
size: -
J: TRBJ2-6
V: TRBV30
length: 13
D: -

CDR3: CASSPVREVRETQYF
DNA: TGTGCCAGCTCACCCGTGAGGGAAGTAAGAGAGACCCAGTACTTC
size: -
J: TRBJ2-5
V: TRBV18
length: 15
D: -

CDR3: CSVALRTDLYQETQYF
DNA: TGCAGCGTTGCCCTTCGGACAGACCTGTACCAAGAGACCCAGTACTTC
size: -
J: TRBJ2-5
V: TRBV29-1
length: 16
D: -

CDR3: CASSATRQVNTEAFF
DNA: TGTGCCAGCAGCGCCACCCGACAGGTGAACACTGAAGCTTTCTTT
size: few
J: TRBJ1-1
V: TRBV9
length: 15
D: -

CDR3: CASTPQGAGSPTVNYGYTF
DNA: TGTGCCAGTACCCCGCAGGGGGCTGGAAGCCCCACCGTTAACTATGGCTACACCTTC
size: -
J: TRBJ1-2
V: TRBV19
length: 19
D: TRBD1

CDR3: CASSVSGTANTGELFF
DNA: TGTGCCAGCAGCGTAAGTGGGACAGCGAACACCGGGGAGCTGTTTTTT
size: few
J: TRBJ2-2
V: TRBV9
length: 16
D: TRBD1

CDR3: CSVRDRTGEKLFF
DNA: TGCAGCGTTCGGGACAGGACGGGTGAAAAACTGTTTTTT
size: few
J: TRBJ1-4
V: TRBV29-1
length: 13
D: TRBD1

CDR3: CATSRFTQTGVSDEQFF
DNA: TGTGCCACCAGCAGATTCACCCAAACCGGGGTTTCCGATGAGCAGTTCTTC
size: -
J: TRBJ2-1
V: TRBV15
length: 17
D: -

CDR3: CASSIRGLAGEAEQFF
DNA: TGCGCCAGCAGCATTCGTGGACTAGCGGGGGAGGCTGAGCAGTTCTTC
size: -
J: TRBJ2-1
V: TRBV4-3
length: 16
D: TRBD2

CDR3: CASGLVVAGSYNEQFF
DNA: TGTGCTAGTGGTTTGGTAGTAGCGGGGTCCTACAATGAGCAGTTCTTC
size: -
J: TRBJ2-1
V: TRBV12-5
length: 16
D: TRBD2

CDR3: CASSQESRVGQYF
DNA: TGCGCCAGCAGCCAAGAATCACGGGTTGGCCAGTACTTC
size: -
J: TRBJ2-5
V: TRBV4-3
length: 13
D: -

CDR3: CASSLAFQGSMDF
DNA: TGTGCCAGCAGCTTAGCGTTCCAGGGGTCGATGGATTTT
size: -
J: TRBJ2-3
V: TRBV7-8
length: 13
D: -

CDR3: CASSINRDYGYTF
DNA: TGTGCCAGTAGTATCAACAGGGACTATGGCTACACCTTC
size: few
J: TRBJ1-2
V: TRBV19
length: 13
D: -

CDR3: CASSPNSSYNEQFF
DNA: TGTGCCAGCTCACCGAACAGCTCCTACAATGAGCAGTTCTTC
size: few
J: TRBJ2-1
V: TRBV18
length: 14
D: -

CDR3: CASSLRLAGFADTQYF
DNA: TGCGCCAGCAGCTTGCGACTAGCGGGATTCGCAGATACGCAGTATTTT
size: -
J: TRBJ2-3
V: TRBV5-1
length: 16
D: TRBD2

CDR3: CASSLAVSGNTIYF
DNA: TGTGCCAGCAGCTTAGCGGTCTCTGGAAACACCATATATTTT
size: -
J: TRBJ1-3
V: TRBV13
length: 14
D: -

CDR3: CATSAYRGGNEQYF
DNA: TGTGCCACCAGCGCATACAGGGGTGGAAACGAGCAGTACTTC
size: -
J: TRBJ2-7
V: TRBV15
length: 14
D: TRBD1

CDR3: CAISKDRTNYGYTF
DNA: TGTGCCATCAGTAAGGACAGGACTAACTATGGCTACACCTTC
size: -
J: TRBJ1-2
V: TRBV10-3
length: 14
D: TRBD1

CDR3: CATSLGQIYEQYF
DNA: TGTGCCACCAGTTTAGGACAGATATACGAGCAGTACTTC
size: few
J: TRBJ2-7
V: TRBV28
length: 13
D: -

CDR3: CSVEVGRTEAFF
DNA: TGCAGCGTTGAAGTCGGAAGAACTGAAGCTTTCTTT
size: -
J: TRBJ1-1
V: TRBV29-1
length: 12
D: -

CDR3: CSVDGNYGYTF
DNA: TGCAGCGTCGACGGAAACTATGGCTACACCTTC
size: few
J: TRBJ1-2
V: TRBV29-1
length: 11
D: -

CDR3: CASSAIGTSGIVGTKNIQYF
DNA: TGTGCCAGCAGCGCCATCGGGACTAGCGGGATCGTAGGGACCAAAAACATTCAGTACTTC
size: few
J: TRBJ2-4
V: TRBV9
length: 20
D: TRBD2

CDR3: CASSRLGTNQETQYF
DNA: TGTGCCAGCAGCCGACTAGGGACAAACCAAGAGACCCAGTACTTC
size: few
J: TRBJ2-5
V: TRBV7-7
length: 15
D: -

CDR3: CASGLPRASGANVLTF
DNA: TGTGCTAGTGGTTTGCCTCGGGCCTCTGGGGCCAACGTCCTGACTTTC
size: few
J: TRBJ2-6
V: TRBV12-5
length: 16
D: -